This TCR beta chain derives from a study of cytomegalovirus exposure and HLA in healthy donors. Comments on this clone: What it recognizes is unknown.

The PCR employed 60 Vbeta primers together with 13 Jbeta primers. The assay was immunoSEQ multiplex PCR, and TCRdb's table has in-frame clones only and misses some. Seen here are over 150,000 clones, roughly 80% observed once, and the top ten hold around 6.7%. Study observations and caveats: TRBV6-2, TRBV6-3 and some other V segments were unresolvable in 87-base-pair reads. A prior analysis recorded that most TCR beta V segments were productive about 87% or about 30% of the time.

Germline CDR1 is MNHEY and CDR2 is SVGAGI. This CDR3 has 14 amino acids. Trimming cost V 5 bases and J 1 base, with 11 bases left between them. The receptor's source is a woman aged 30 to 39 in good health and CMV-seropositive. The chain uses TRBV6-5 and TRBJ1-1; D remains unclear. Sequenced: PBMCs. In nucleotides, the CDR3 is TGTGCCAGCAGTAGAGCAAACGGGAACACTGAAGCTTTCTTT. It yields the protein CASSRANGNTEAFF.